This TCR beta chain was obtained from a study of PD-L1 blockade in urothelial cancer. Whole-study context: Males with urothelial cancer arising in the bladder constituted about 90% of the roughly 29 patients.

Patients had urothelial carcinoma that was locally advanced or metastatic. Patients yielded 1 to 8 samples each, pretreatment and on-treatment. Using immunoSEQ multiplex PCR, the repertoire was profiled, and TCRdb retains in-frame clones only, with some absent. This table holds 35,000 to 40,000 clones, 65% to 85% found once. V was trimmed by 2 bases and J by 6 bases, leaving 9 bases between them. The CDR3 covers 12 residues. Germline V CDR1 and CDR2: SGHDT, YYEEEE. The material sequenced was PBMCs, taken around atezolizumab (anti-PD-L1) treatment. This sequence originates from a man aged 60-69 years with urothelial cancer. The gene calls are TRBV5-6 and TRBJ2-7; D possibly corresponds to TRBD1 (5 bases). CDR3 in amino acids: CASSFQGVEQYF. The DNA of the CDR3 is TGTGCCAGCAGCTTCCAGGGTGTCGAGCAGTACTTC.